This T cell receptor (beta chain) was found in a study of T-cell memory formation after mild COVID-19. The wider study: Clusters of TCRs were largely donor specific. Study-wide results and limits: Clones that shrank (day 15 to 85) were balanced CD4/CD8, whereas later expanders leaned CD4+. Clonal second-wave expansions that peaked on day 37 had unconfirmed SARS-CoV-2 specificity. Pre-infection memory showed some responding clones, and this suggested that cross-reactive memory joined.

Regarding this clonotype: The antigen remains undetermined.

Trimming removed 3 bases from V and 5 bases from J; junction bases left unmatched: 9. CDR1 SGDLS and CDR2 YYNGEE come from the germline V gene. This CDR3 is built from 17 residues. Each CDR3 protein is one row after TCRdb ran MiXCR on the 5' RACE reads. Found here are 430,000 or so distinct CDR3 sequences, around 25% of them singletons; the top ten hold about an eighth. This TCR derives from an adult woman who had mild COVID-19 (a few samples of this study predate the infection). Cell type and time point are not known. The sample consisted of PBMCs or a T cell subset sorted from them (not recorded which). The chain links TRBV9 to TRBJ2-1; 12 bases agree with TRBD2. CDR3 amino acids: CASSAAPTSGGNNEQFF. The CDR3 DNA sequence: TGTGCCAGCAGCGCCGCCCCTACTAGCGGGGGGAACAATGAGCAGTTCTTC.